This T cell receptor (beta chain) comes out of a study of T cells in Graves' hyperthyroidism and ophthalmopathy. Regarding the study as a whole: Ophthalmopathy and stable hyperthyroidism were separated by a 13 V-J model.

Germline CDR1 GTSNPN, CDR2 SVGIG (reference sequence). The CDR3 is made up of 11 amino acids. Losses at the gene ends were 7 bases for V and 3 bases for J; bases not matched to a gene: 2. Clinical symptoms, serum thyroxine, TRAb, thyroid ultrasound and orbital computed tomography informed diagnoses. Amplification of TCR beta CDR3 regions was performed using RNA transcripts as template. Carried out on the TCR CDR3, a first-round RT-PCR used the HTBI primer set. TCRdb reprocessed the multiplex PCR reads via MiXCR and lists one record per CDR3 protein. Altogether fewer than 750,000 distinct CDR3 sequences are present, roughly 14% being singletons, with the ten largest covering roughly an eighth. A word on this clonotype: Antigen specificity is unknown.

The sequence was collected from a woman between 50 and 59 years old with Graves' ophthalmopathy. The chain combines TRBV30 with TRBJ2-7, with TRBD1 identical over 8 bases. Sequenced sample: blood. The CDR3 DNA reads TGTGCCTTGACAGGGGACTACGAGCAGTACTTC. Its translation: CALTGDYEQYF.